This TCR beta chain was retrieved from a study of CD8 T cells in ankylosing spondylitis. Points from the study as a whole: A motif of 7 to 9 highly homologous TCR beta variants was seen as apparently characteristic of ankylosing spondylitis blood.

This clonotype was observed at least ten times. Its antigen is unknown. Using its own MiXCR run on the 5' RACE reads, TCRdb lists one record per CDR3 protein. This table holds 500,000 to 650,000 distinct CDR3 sequences, about 5.4% found once. The ends lost 6 bases at V and 0 bases at J; junction bases unmatched: 5. CDR1 MGHRA and CDR2 YSYEKL come from the germline V gene. CDR3 length equals 14 residues. The chain is built from TRBV4-1 and TRBJ2-7; 7 bases align to TRBD1. The sequenced sample was blood, either unsorted or a sorted T cell fraction (not recorded which). The sequence was obtained from a male donor with ankylosing spondylitis. CDR3 loop: CASSSRDSSYEQYF. DNA of the CDR3: TGCGCCAGCAGTTCCCGGGACAGCTCCTACGAGCAGTACTTC.